The rows below give T cell receptor beta chains drawn from one sample of a study of T-cell reconstitution after alpha-beta-depleted transplantation in children. MiXCR, run by TCRdb on the PCR reads, gives a single entry per CDR3 protein. Among fewer than 550,000 distinct CDR3 sequences listed, about an eighth were seen once. Here the sequenced sample was PBMCs, mostly from graft donor cells, taken 180 days after TCRalphabeta/CD19-depleted stem cell transplant. Every receptor here comes from a female patient aged 2-10 years who had a stem cell transplant for aplastic anemia, so the T cells may come from the graft donor. Each CDR3 is given with its conserved first and last residue. The order of the fields is V gene, D gene, clone size, J gene, CDR3 protein, CDR3 DNA. A D gene is named only where the DNA matches it firmly. Not every row has a clone size; where given, it reads once, few, many or a size class.

>TRBV12-3/TRBV12-4|TRBD1|NA|TRBJ2-3
CASSLSRDRGRDTQYF
TGTGCCAGCAGTTTGAGCCGAGACAGGGGGCGAGATACGCAGTATTTT
>TRBV12-3/TRBV12-4|NA|many|TRBJ1-1
CASSLGGSPTEAFF
TGTGCCAGCAGTTTAGGGGGTTCCCCCACTGAAGCTTTCTTT
>TRBV6-5|NA|few|TRBJ1-4
CASSYRYRVVGEKLFF
TGTGCCAGCAGTTATAGGTACAGGGTCGTGGGTGAAAAACTGTTTTTT
>TRBV28|NA|NA|TRBJ2-5
CASSLYRSSQETQYF
TGTGCCAGCAGTTTATACAGGTCCTCCCAAGAGACCCAGTACTTC
>TRBV3-1|TRBD2|NA|TRBJ2-5
CASSRTLSIAGEETQYF
TGTGCCAGCAGCCGCACCCTTTCTATAGCGGGGGAAGAGACCCAGTACTTC
>TRBV4-2|NA|NA|TRBJ2-2
CASSQDPTGWAGELFF
TGTGCCAGCAGCCAAGATCCCACAGGGTGGGCCGGGGAGCTGTTTTTT
>TRBV5-1|NA|NA|TRBJ1-6
CASSLFAGGRDSPLHF
TGCGCCAGCAGCTTGTTTGCCGGGGGGCGAGATTCACCCCTCCACTTT
>TRBV20-1|NA|many|TRBJ2-3
CSTYPPRTGDTQYF
TGCAGTACTTATCCGCCTCGGACGGGAGATACGCAGTATTTT
>TRBV3-1|NA|many|TRBJ2-1
CASSPSDSLGGQFF
TGTGCCAGCAGCCCCTCAGACAGCCTAGGGGGGCAGTTCTTC
>TRBV7-9|NA|many|TRBJ2-5
CASSLEPRIETQYF
TGTGCCAGCAGCTTAGAGCCCAGGATAGAGACCCAGTACTTC
>TRBV27|NA|few|TRBJ2-1
CASSLKGSYEQFF
TGTGCCAGCAGTTTGAAGGGGAGCTATGAGCAGTTCTTC
>TRBV6-5|NA|NA|TRBJ1-1
CASSNSGEAFF
TGTGCCAGCAGCAACTCAGGTGAAGCTTTCTTT
>TRBV7-2|NA|NA|TRBJ1-5
CASSLAGRDQPQHF
TGTGCCAGCAGCTTAGCCGGCAGGGATCAGCCCCAGCATTTT
>TRBV6-6|NA|NA|TRBJ2-3
CAVRQGDTQYF
TGTGCCGTACGTCAGGGAGATACGCAGTATTTT
>TRBV29-1|NA|few|TRBJ1-1
CSVVRDMGWGTEAFF
TGCAGCGTTGTTAGGGACATGGGGTGGGGCACTGAAGCTTTCTTT
>TRBV6-5|NA|few|TRBJ2-1
CASSYSTTDNEQFF
TGTGCCAGCAGTTACTCAACCACCGACAATGAGCAGTTCTTC
>TRBV28|NA|NA|TRBJ1-1
CASSLWGQDAFF
TGTGCCAGCAGTTTATGGGGGCAGGATGCTTTCTTT
>TRBV4-3|NA|NA|TRBJ2-1
CASSYVSAYNEQFF
TGCGCCAGCTCATACGTTTCAGCTTACAATGAGCAGTTCTTC
>TRBV7-9|NA|NA|TRBJ1-1
CASRRADATNTEAFF
TGTGCCAGCAGGCGCGCGGACGCCACGAACACTGAAGCTTTCTTT
>TRBV3-1|NA|many|TRBJ2-1
CASSQLLQGKGNEQFF
TGTGCCAGCAGCCAACTGTTACAGGGAAAGGGGAATGAGCAGTTCTTC
>TRBV2|NA|many|TRBJ2-3
CASSRLSPTDTQYF
TGTGCCAGCAGTAGACTTTCCCCCACAGATACGCAGTATTTT
>TRBV7-9|TRBD2|few|TRBJ2-1
CASSLGLAGGGEQFF
TGTGCCAGCAGCTTGGGACTAGCGGGTGGCGGTGAGCAGTTCTTC
>TRBV6-5|NA|few|TRBJ2-5
CASKAGQETQYF
TGTGCCAGCAAGGCGGGGCAAGAGACCCAGTACTTC
>TRBV5-1|NA|NA|TRBJ2-3
CASSLQQDTQYF
TGCGCCAGCAGCTTACAGCAAGATACGCAGTATTTT
>TRBV4-3|TRBD2|NA|TRBJ2-3
CASSQTAGTTNTDTQYF
TGCGCCAGCAGCCAGACTGCCGGGACTACAAACACAGATACGCAGTATTTT
>TRBV29-1|TRBD1|many|TRBJ2-4
CSVEMTGGNIQYF
TGCAGCGTGGAGATGACAGGGGGGAACATTCAGTACTTC
>TRBV21-1|NA|NA|TRBJ2-3
CASSKIPGQLTQYTDTQYF
TGTGCCAGCAGCAAAATCCCGGGACAGCTAACTCAGTACACAGATACGCAGTATTTT
>TRBV5-1|TRBD1|many|TRBJ2-3
CASSLGGQGAADTQYF
TGCGCCAGCAGCTTGGGGGGACAGGGGGCCGCAGATACGCAGTATTTT
>TRBV28|NA|NA|TRBJ1-2
CASSPGALYGYTF
TGTGCCAGCAGTCCCGGGGCCCTCTATGGCTACACCTTC
>TRBV6-6|NA|NA|TRBJ1-1
CASSYSENTEAFF
TGTGCCAGCAGTTACTCTGAGAACACTGAAGCTTTCTTT
>TRBV20-1|NA|NA|TRBJ2-1
CSAPSSTAHNEQFF
TGCAGTGCCCCCTCCAGCACGGCCCACAATGAGCAGTTCTTC
>TRBV6-1|TRBD2|few|TRBJ2-1
CASRDSGSSYNEQFF
TGTGCCAGCAGAGATAGCGGGAGCTCCTACAATGAGCAGTTCTTC
>TRBV20-1|NA|NA|TRBJ2-3
CSARGVDPKARTKVTDTQYF
TGCAGTGCTAGAGGGGTGGATCCGAAAGCCCGGACCAAAGTCACAGATACGCAGTATTTT
>TRBV4-3|NA|NA|TRBJ2-1
CASSQTSKLFF
TGCGCCAGCAGCCAAACTAGCAAGCTGTTCTTC
>TRBV24-1|TRBD1|few|TRBJ2-7
CATSDTRQGAREQYF
TGTGCCACCAGTGATACCCGACAGGGGGCGAGAGAGCAGTACTTC
>TRBV12-3/TRBV12-4|TRBD1|many|TRBJ2-5
CASSTGTGGRETQYF
TGTGCCAGCAGCACCGGGACAGGGGGCCGAGAGACCCAGTACTTC
>TRBV19|NA|NA|TRBJ1-1
CASSKTPGGTEAFF
TGTGCCAGTAGTAAAACGCCTGGAGGCACTGAAGCTTTCTTT
>TRBV4-2|NA|few|TRBJ2-7
CASSQESETISYEQYF
TGTGCCAGCAGCCAAGAATCCGAGACAATCTCCTACGAGCAGTACTTC
>TRBV29-1|NA|few|TRBJ2-7
CSVYSAARYEQYF
TGCAGCGTCTACTCGGCAGCACGCTACGAGCAGTACTTC
>TRBV10-3|NA|NA|TRBJ2-1
CAISDRQRVNEQFF
TGTGCCATCAGTGACAGGCAGCGGGTCAATGAGCAGTTCTTC
>TRBV27|NA|NA|TRBJ1-2
CASSSLIGTGLEYGYTF
TGTGCCAGCAGTTCCCTTATCGGTACAGGGTTGGAGTATGGCTACACCTTC
>TRBV20-1|TRBD2|few|TRBJ2-3
CSARVGGSSTDTQYF
TGCAGTGCTAGAGTGGGAGGGTCTAGCACAGATACGCAGTATTTT
>TRBV20-1|NA|few|TRBJ1-2
CSARDRRATYGYTF
TGCAGTGCTAGAGATCGGCGGGCTACCTATGGCTACACCTTC
>TRBV21-1|NA|NA|TRBJ2-2
CASSKFHPNTGELFF
TGTGCCAGCAGCAAATTCCACCCGAACACCGGGGAGCTGTTTTTT
>TRBV25-1|TRBD1|NA|TRBJ2-1
CASSGQSDRTNAGTSYNEQFF
TGTGCCAGCAGTGGCCAATCGGACAGGACGAATGCGGGCACCTCCTACAATGAGCAGTTCTTC
>TRBV29-1|TRBD1|NA|TRBJ2-2
CSVDTGGATGELFF
TGCAGCGTTGATACAGGGGGCGCCACCGGGGAGCTGTTTTTT
>TRBV30|NA|NA|TRBJ1-6
CAWRFQEYNSPLHF
TGTGCCTGGAGATTTCAGGAGTATAATTCACCCCTCCACTTT
>TRBV25-1|TRBD2|NA|TRBJ2-3
CASSGLTSGTQTDTQYF
TGTGCCAGCAGTGGGCTGACTAGCGGGACCCAAACAGATACGCAGTATTTT
>TRBV12-3/TRBV12-4|TRBD1|NA|TRBJ2-3
CASSSQDRGFTDTQYF
TGTGCCAGCAGTTCCCAGGACAGGGGATTCACAGATACGCAGTATTTT
>TRBV25-1|NA|many|TRBJ2-1
CASSEYIGGGVLGEQFF
TGTGCCAGCAGTGAATATATCGGGGGAGGCGTGCTCGGTGAGCAGTTCTTC